This TCR beta chain was sequenced for a study of blood T cell repertoires in COVID-19. Across the study: The samples span acute and convalescent COVID-19 from the United States, Italy and Spain. PBMCs, B-cell-depleted T cells, or T cells provided the cDNA or gDNA that made up the material.

CDR3 length: 13 residues. V lost 3 bases, J lost 3 bases, and 10 bases lay in between. Germline assignment: CDR1 SGHRS and CDR2 YFSETQ. As handled by the study authors: By means of reference gene primer amplification, nucleated cell counts were estimated. The protocol was immunoSEQ multiplex PCR, while the TCRdb copy is restricted to in-frame clones and leaves out a portion. V and J calls and clone size are copied from that table; D and trimming were computed from the DNA. Counted here are 150,000 to 200,000 clones, about 77% occurring once; the ten biggest clones make up around 13%. This clonotype was sampled from a woman at least 80 years old with acute or convalescent COVID-19. The chain employs TRBV5-1 and TRBJ2-7; TRBD2 might be the D (6 bases). Sequenced: peripheral blood. CDR3 residues: CASSSRRDYEQYF. CDR3 bases: TGCGCCAGCAGCTCCCGGAGGGACTACGAGCAGTACTTC.